This TCR beta chain comes out of a study of regulatory T cells in long-lasting Graves disease. Whole-study results and caveats: Results may be inaccurate due to the small sample size. Lower TCR diversity was seen in persistent Graves' patients than in newly diagnosed ones.

The time point: newly diagnosed GD, antithyroid drugs for less than 3 months. Isolated PBMC RNA provided the starting material for the TCR library. EDTA tubes collected nine milliliters of peripheral blood. This clonotype was seen many times. The antigen remains unidentified. V lost 5 bases, J lost 7 bases, and 4 bases stayed unmatched. Germline V lookup: CDR1 LGHDT, CDR2 YNNKEL (reference sequence). The CDR3 loop spans 13 amino acids. Arm-PCR of CDR3 regions and iRepertoire HTBI primers were used to build TCR beta libraries. TCRdb called the multiplex PCR reads again in MiXCR, with one record for every CDR3 protein. The table has approximately 350,000 distinct CDR3 sequences, about 10% seen once. This same sample was also taken into another study, of T cells in Graves' hyperthyroidism and ophthalmopathy. That investigation notes: The HTBI primer set was used in a first-round RT-PCR of the TCR CDR3.

The chain recombines TRBV3-1 with TRBJ2-2; 7 bases line up with TRBD2. The origin of this receptor is a woman aged 18-30 years with Graves disease. The sample here was peripheral blood mononuclear cells (PBMCs), taken at new diagnosis, from a patient treated with antithyroid drugs. The CDR3 is CASSGGVGGELFF. The CDR3 DNA follows: TGTGCCAGCAGCGGGGGGGTTGGCGGGGAGCTGTTTTTT. Full variable domain (outside the CDR3, taken from reference TRBV3-1 and TRBJ2-2): DTAVSQTPKYLVTQMGNDKSIKCEQNLGHDTMYWYKQDSKKFLKIMFSYNNKELIINETVPNRFSPKSPDKAHLNLHINSLELGDSAVYFCASSGGVGGELFFGEGSRLTVL.